This TCR beta chain was sequenced for a study of beta chain features in type 1 diabetes. Study findings and constraints: Shorter TCRB CDR3s, moderately but significantly so, marked every one of the four CD4+ subsets in Type 1 diabetes patients.

TCRB transcripts that were expressed got sequenced, as all of the isolated RNA had been reverse transcribed. The repertoire was sequenced with immunoSEQ multiplex PCR; TCRdb's copy has only in-frame clones and lacks some. The sample shows more than 200,000 clones, around 15% of them seen only once. This clone was seen a handful of times. Its antigen is as yet unknown. This TCR was recovered from a man in his thirties or forties with type 1 diabetes. Sequencing was performed on naive CD4+ T cells from blood.

CDR3 in amino acids: CASSRDTQYF. The CDR3 DNA sequence: TGTGCCAGCAGTCGAGATACGCAGTATTTT. V is TRBV28 and J is TRBJ2-3; D is undetermined. The germline V gene encodes CDR1 MDHEN and CDR2 SYDVKM. V lost 5 bases, J lost 5 bases, and 2 bases lay in between. This CDR3 contains 10 residues.